Shown below are 16 T cell receptor beta chains from a single sample sequenced in a study of T-cell reconstitution after alpha-beta-depleted transplantation in children. Preparation of the TCRbeta library used unique molecular identifiers. TCRdb called the PCR reads again in MiXCR, with one record for every CDR3 protein. The sample carries about 500,000 distinct CDR3 sequences, over 25% recorded once. The material sequenced was PBMCs from the stem cell graft donor, taken from the stem cell graft. These receptors originate from a human donor who donated a stem cell graft to a child with aplastic anemia.

In this sample, this clonotype turned up a few times. This chain links TRBV5-1 with TRBJ2-3; D assignment may be TRBD1 or TRBD2 (6 bases each). V was shortened by 3 bases and J by 1 base, with 15 bases between the two germline ends. Per the germline V gene, CDR1 is SGHRS and CDR2 is YFSETQ. The CDR3 is 16 residues long. For the CDR3, the DNA is TGCGCCAGCAGCTCCATAGGACAGCGGGGCACAGATACGCAGTATTTT. Amino acid sequence: CASSSIGQRGTDTQYF.

The J gene is TRBJ2-4, the V gene TRBV7-9; D may be TRBD1 or TRBD2 (7 bases each). Trimming shortened V by 0 bases and J by 12 bases, and 15 bases separated the two germline ends. The CDR3 spans 14 residues. Germline CDR1 is SEHNR and CDR2 is FQNEAQ (reference sequence). The CDR3 nucleotides are TGTGCCAGCAGCTTAGCTTTGGGAGGGGGCGATCAGTACTTC. Translating gives CASSLALGGGDQYF.

This chain uses TRBV4-3 with TRBJ2-3; 7 nucleotides align to TRBD2. Trimming removed 0 bases from V and 6 bases from J; junction bases left unmatched: 6. This CDR3 is built from 15 residues. The germline CDR1 and CDR2 sequences are LGHNA and YSLEER. For the CDR3, the DNA is TGCGCCAGCAGCCAAGAAGGGACTAAAGGGGATACGCAGTATTTT. Translating gives CASSQEGTKGDTQYF.

This sequence joins TRBV7-2 and TRBJ2-2; 7 bases are a match to TRBD1. The germline gives CDR1 SGHTA, CDR2 FQGNSA. V shed 0 bases, J shed 4 bases, and the junction held 14 bases outside the gene matches. This CDR3 comprises 19 residues. The CDR3 here is CASSLAYPDRARITGELFF. CDR3 nucleotide sequence: TGTGCCAGCAGCTTAGCTTACCCTGACAGGGCACGGATCACCGGGGAGCTGTTTTTT.

This sequence joins TRBV7-3 and TRBJ2-6; 9 bases fit TRBD1. Germline V gene data show CDR1 as SGHTA and CDR2 as FQGTGA. V was clipped by 4 bases and J by 1 base; unmatched bases: 8. This CDR3 is 18 amino acids long. The CDR3, as DNA: TGTGCCAGCAGCTCGGGACAGGGCCTTTATTCTGGGGCCAACGTCCTGACTTTC. Protein: CASSSGQGLYSGANVLTF.

The chain combines TRBV20-1 with TRBJ2-7, with 7 bases identical to TRBD1. This CDR3 has 11 amino acids. J lost 5 bases, V lost 2 bases, and 0 bases had no gene match. CDR1 and CDR2 (germline): DFQATT, SNEGSKA (reference sequence). The CDR3 nucleotides are TGCAGTGCTAGACAGGGGGACGAGCAGTACTTC. Its protein product is CSARQGDEQYF.

The chain links TRBV30 to TRBJ2-1; D perhaps matches TRBD1 (7 bases). The CDR3 loop spans 14 amino acids. V lost 0 bases and J 13 bases, leaving 19 bases between the germline ends. In germline, CDR1 is GTSNPN, CDR2 SVGIG (reference sequence). CDR3 amino acids: CAWSVEAGGYPQFF. The CDR3 DNA is TGTGCCTGGAGTGTAGAAGCAGGGGGGTATCCCCAGTTCTTC.

This rearrangement joins TRBV11-3 to TRBJ2-7, with a possible D match to TRBD1 (5 bases). CDR1 and CDR2 from the germline V gene are SGHNT and YENEEA. The V end was cut by 5 bases, the J end by 6 bases, with 14 bases between. CDR3 length equals 13 residues. DNA of the CDR3: TGTGCCAGCAGCGTCTCCCAGGGCCGCGAGCAGTACTTC. Encoded protein: CASSVSQGREQYF.

This clonotype has just a few counts. The V and J genes are TRBV7-2 and TRBJ2-7; weak D call: TRBD2 (5 bases). V lost 8 bases, J lost 2 bases, and 16 bases lay in between. The CDR3 has 14 residues. Per germline, CDR1 SGHTA and CDR2 FQGNSA. The DNA for the CDR3 is TGTGCCAGCGCCCTGTCGAGCGGACCCTACGAGCAGTACTTC. Translated, it gives CASALSSGPYEQYF.

The rearrangement uses TRBV20-1 and TRBJ1-5; D gene uncertain. The V end lost 4 bases, the J end lost 1 base, and 8 bases lay between the germline ends. CDR1 is DFQATT, CDR2 SNEGSKA, per germline (reference sequence). The CDR3 is 13 residues long. CDR3 in DNA: TGCAGTGCTAAGTCGGACAGCAATCAGCCCCAGCATTTT. It translates to CSAKSDSNQPQHF.

This chain joins TRBV20-1 and TRBJ2-1; TRBD2 aligns across 8 bases. V gave up 1 base and J gave up 5 bases; unmatched junction bases: 4. Germline CDR1 reads DFQATT; CDR2 reads SNEGSKA (reference sequence). This CDR3 comprises 14 residues. The CDR3 region is CSARGTSPNNEQFF. CDR3 coding DNA: TGCAGTGCTAGAGGGACTAGCCCGAACAATGAGCAGTTCTTC.

This clonotype appeared a few times. The chain combines TRBV29-1 with TRBJ2-5; possible D gene TRBD2, 6 bases. The germline V gene encodes CDR1 SQVTM and CDR2 ANQGSEA. The CDR3 runs to 15 residues. The germline V and J ends were trimmed by 0 bases and 2 bases, with 13 bases remaining between them. The CDR3 region is CSVEDGQRVQETQYF. The CDR3, as DNA: TGCAGCGTTGAAGATGGCCAGCGGGTGCAAGAGACCCAGTACTTC.

J is TRBJ1-1 and V is TRBV19; unclear D gene. Per the germline V gene, CDR1 is LNHDA and CDR2 is SQIVND (reference sequence). This CDR3 has 15 residues. V was shortened by 3 bases and J by 2 bases, with 13 bases between the two germline ends. The CDR3 loop is CASSMSFRVNTEAFF. CDR3 bases: TGTGCCAGTAGTATGTCCTTCAGAGTCAACACTGAAGCTTTCTTT.

The J gene is TRBJ1-2, the V gene TRBV29-1; D ambiguous. The CDR3 consists of 12 residues. The V gene's germline CDR1 is SQVTM and CDR2 ANQGSEA. Trimming removed 5 bases from V and 3 bases from J, with 10 bases in between. The CDR3 reads CSVIGLYYGYTF. The CDR3 DNA is TGCAGCGTTATCGGCCTCTACTATGGCTACACCTTC.

This clonotype was detected a few times. The V gene is TRBV5-1, the J gene TRBJ2-3, with TRBD2 matching over 8 bases. From germline, CDR1 is SGHRS and CDR2 YFSETQ. The CDR3 contains 14 residues. With 4 bases clipped from V and 6 bases from J, the junction kept 7 bases outside the gene matches. The CDR3 loop reads CASSEGLVLDTQYF. CDR3 DNA: TGCGCCAGCAGCGAGGGACTAGTTCTGGATACGCAGTATTTT.

The chain uses TRBV29-1 and TRBJ1-3; D ambiguous. V was clipped by 4 bases and J by 2 bases, with 9 bases between them. This CDR3 comprises 13 residues. From germline, CDR1 is SQVTM and CDR2 ANQGSEA. CDR3: CSVVAVAGNTIYF. The CDR3 region has the DNA TGCAGCGTTGTGGCGGTGGCTGGAAACACCATATATTTT.